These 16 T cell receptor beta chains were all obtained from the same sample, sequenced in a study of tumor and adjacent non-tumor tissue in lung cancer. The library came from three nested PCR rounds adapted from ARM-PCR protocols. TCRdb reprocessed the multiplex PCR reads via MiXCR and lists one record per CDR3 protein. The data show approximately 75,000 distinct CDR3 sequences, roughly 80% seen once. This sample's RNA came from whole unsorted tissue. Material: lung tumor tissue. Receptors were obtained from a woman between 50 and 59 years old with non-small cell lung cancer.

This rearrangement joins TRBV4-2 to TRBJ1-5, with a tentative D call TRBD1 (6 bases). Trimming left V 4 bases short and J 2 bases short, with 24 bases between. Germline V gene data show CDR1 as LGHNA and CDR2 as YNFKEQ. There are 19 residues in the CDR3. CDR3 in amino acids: CASSPRPPDRTVGNQPQHF. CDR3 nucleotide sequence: TGTGCCAGCAGCCCGCGACCCCCTGACAGGACCGTGGGCAATCAGCCCCAGCATTTT.

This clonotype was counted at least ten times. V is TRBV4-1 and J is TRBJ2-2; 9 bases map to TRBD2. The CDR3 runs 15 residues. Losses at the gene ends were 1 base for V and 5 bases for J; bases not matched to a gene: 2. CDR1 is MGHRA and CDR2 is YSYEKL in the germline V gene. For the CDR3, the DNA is TGCGCCAGCAGCCAAGCCAGCGGGAGGACCGGGGAGCTGTTTTTT. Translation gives CASSQASGRTGELFF.

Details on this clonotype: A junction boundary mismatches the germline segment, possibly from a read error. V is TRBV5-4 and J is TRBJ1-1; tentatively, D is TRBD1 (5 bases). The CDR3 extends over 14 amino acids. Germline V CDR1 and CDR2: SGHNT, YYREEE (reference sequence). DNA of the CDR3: TGTGCCAGCAGCTCCGAGACAGTGAACACTGAGGCTATCTTT. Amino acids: CASSSETVNTEAIF.

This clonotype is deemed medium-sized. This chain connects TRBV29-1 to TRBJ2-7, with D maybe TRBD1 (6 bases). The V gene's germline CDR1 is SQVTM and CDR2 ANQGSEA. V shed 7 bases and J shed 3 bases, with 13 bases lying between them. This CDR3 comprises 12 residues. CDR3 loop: CSGTDRFYEQYF. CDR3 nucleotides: TGCAGCGGCACGGACAGATTCTACGAGCAGTACTTC.

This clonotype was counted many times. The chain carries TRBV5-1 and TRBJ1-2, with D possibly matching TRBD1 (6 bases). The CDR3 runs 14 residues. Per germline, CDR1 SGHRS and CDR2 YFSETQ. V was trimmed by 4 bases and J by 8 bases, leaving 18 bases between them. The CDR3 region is CASSGGSGALGYTF. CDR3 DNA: TGCGCCAGCAGCGGTGGGTCGGGGGCGCTCGGCTACACCTTC.

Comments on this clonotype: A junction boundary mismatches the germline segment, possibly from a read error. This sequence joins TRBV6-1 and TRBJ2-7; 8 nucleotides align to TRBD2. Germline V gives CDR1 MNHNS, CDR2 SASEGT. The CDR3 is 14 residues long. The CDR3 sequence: CASSESTSGYDQYF. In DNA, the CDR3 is TGTGCCAGTAGTGAATCCACTAGCGGCTACGACCAGTACTTC.

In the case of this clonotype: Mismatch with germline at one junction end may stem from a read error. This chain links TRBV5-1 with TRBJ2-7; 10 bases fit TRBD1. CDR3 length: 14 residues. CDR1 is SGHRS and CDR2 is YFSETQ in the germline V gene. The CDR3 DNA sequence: TGTGCCAGCAGCTCGGGACAGGGGTTCAACGAGCAGTACTTC. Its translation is CASSSGQGFNEQYF.

CDR3 amino acids: CASGPGGLAGVGEQFF. The CDR3 bases are TGTGCCAGTGGCCCAGGGGGACTAGCGGGAGTAGGTGAGCAGTTCTTC. The gene calls are TRBV11-2 and TRBJ2-1; 14 nucleotides align to TRBD2. Germline CDR1 is SGHAT and CDR2 is FQNNGV. The V and J ends lost 9 bases and 9 bases, in that order; junction bases with no gene match: 13. There are 16 residues in the CDR3.

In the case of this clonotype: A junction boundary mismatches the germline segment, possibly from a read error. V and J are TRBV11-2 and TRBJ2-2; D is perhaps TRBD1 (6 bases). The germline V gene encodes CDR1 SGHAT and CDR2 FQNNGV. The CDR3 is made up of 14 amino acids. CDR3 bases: TGTGTCTACAGTCTTGGTAGGGACACCGAGGAGCTGTTTTTT. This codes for CVYSLGRDTEELFF.

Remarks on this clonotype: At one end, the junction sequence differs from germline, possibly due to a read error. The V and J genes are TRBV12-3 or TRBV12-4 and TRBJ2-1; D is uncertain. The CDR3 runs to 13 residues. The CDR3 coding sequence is TGTACCAGCAGTTTACCTCCGCGGAATGAACAGTTCTTC. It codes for CTSSLPPRNEQFF.

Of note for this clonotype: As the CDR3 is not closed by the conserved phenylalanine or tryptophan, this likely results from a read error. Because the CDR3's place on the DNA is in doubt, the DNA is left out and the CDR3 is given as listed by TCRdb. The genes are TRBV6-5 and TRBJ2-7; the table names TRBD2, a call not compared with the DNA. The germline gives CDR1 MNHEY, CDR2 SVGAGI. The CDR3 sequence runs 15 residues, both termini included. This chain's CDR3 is CASKTSRSVTYEQYL.

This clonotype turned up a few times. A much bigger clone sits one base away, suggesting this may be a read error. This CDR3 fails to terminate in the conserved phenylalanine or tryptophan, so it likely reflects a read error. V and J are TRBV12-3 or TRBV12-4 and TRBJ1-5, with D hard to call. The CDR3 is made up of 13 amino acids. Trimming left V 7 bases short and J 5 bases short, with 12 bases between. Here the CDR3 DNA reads TGTGCCAGCACCCCAAACACCGATCAGCCCCAGCATTCT. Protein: CASTPNTDQPQHS.

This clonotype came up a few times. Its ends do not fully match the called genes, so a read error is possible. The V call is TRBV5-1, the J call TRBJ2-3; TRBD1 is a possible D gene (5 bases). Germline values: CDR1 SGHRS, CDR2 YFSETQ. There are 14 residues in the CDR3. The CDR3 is CASSLVQGTDMQYF. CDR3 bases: TGCGCCAGCAGCTTGGTCCAGGGCACAGATATGCAGTATTTT.

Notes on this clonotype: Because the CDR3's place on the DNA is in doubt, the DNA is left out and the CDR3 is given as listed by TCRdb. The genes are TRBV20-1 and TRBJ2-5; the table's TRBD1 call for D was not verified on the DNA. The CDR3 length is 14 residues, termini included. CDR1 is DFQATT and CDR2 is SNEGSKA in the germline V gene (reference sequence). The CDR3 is CSARVGRGAETRYF.

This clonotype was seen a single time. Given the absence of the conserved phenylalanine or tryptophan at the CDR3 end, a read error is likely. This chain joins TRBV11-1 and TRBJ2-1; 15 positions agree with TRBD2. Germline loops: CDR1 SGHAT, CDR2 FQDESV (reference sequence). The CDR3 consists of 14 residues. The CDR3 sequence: CTSSSGLAGGLQFI. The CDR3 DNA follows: TGTACCAGCAGCTCTGGACTAGCGGGAGGGTTGCAGTTCATC.

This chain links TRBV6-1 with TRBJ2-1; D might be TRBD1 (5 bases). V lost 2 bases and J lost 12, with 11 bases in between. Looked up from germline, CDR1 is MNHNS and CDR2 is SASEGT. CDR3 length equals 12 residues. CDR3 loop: CASSERIQGQFF. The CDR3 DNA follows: TGTGCCAGCAGTGAACGGATCCAGGGGCAGTTCTTC.